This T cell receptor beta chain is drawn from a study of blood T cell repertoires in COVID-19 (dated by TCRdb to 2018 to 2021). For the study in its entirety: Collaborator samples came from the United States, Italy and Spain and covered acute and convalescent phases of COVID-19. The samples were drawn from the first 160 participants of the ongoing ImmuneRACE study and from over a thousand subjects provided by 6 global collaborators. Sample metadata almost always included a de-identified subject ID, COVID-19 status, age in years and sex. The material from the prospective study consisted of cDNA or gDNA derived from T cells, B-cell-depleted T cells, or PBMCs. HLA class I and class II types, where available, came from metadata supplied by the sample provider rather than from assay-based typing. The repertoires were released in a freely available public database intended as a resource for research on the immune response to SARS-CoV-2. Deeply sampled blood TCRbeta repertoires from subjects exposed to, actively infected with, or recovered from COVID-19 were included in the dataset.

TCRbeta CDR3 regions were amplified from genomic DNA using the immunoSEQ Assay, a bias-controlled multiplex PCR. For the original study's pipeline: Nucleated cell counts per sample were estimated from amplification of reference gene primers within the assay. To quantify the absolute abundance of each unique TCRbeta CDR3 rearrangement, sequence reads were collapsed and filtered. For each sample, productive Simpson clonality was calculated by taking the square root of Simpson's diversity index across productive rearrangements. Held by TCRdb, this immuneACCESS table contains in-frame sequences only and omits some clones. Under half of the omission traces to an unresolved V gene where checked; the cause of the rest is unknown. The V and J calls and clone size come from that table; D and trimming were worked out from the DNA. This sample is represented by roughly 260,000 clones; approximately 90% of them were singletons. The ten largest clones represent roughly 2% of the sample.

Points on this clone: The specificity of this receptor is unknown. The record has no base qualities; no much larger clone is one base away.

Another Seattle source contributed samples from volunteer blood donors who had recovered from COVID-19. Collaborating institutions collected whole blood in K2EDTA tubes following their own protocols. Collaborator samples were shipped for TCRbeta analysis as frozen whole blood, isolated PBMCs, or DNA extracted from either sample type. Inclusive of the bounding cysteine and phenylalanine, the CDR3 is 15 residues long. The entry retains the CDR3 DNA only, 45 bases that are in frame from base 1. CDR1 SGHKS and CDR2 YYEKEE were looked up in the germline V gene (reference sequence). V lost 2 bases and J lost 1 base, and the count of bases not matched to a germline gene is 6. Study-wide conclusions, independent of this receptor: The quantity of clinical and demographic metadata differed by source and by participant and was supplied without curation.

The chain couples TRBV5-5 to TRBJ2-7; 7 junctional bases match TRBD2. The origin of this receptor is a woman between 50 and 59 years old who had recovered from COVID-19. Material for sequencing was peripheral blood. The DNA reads TGTGCCAGCAGCTTCCGCCCCGGGGGGTCCTACGAGCAGTACTTC. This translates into CASSFRPGGSYEQYF.